Listed here are 29 T cell receptor beta chains from one sample, sequenced in a study of blood T cell repertoires in COVID-19. Sequencing was performed with immunoSEQ multiplex PCR; in TCRdb, only in-frame clones are kept and a portion is missing. The table includes approximately 300,000 clones, under 90% detected once. Specimen: PBMCs or T cells enriched from blood (not recorded which). The receptors here all came from a man between 60 and 75 years old who had recovered from COVID-19.

The chain links TRBV30 to TRBJ1-1; 7 nucleotides line up with TRBD1. The CDR3 loop spans 15 amino acids. The V segment lost 1 base and the J segment 0 bases; nucleotides outside the gene matches: 5. Germline V gene sequence: CDR1 GTSNPN, CDR2 SVGIG (reference sequence). The DNA for the CDR3 is TGTGCCTGGAGTGCCCGGACAGGAGTGAACACTGAAGCTTTCTTT. It specifies CAWSARTGVNTEAFF.

V and J are TRBV28 and TRBJ2-1, with TRBD2 identical over 7 bases. V lost 10 bases to trimming and J lost 10 bases; unmatched junction nucleotides: 13. CDR1 is MDHEN and CDR2 is SYDVKM in the germline V gene. The CDR3 has 13 residues. The CDR3, as DNA: TGTGCCACCGATGCCCTACCGGGACTAGAGCAGTTCTTC. Amino acids: CATDALPGLEQFF.

This rearrangement joins TRBV7-2 to TRBJ2-7; D gene uncertain. Trimming removed 1 base from V and 3 bases from J, with 10 bases in between. The germline gives CDR1 SGHTA, CDR2 FQGNSA. The CDR3 sequence is 14 residues long. The CDR3 sequence is CASSLVSQDYEQYF. CDR3 bases: TGTGCCAGCAGCTTAGTTTCCCAGGACTACGAGCAGTACTTC.

The sample holds one count of this clone. The V call is TRBV6-5, the J call TRBJ1-1; 10 bases are shared with TRBD1. The ends lost 4 bases at V and 5 bases at J; junction bases unmatched: 4. CDR1 and CDR2 from the germline V gene are MNHEY and SVGAGI. CDR3 size: 14 residues. CDR3 sequence (DNA): TGTGCCAGCAGTTCCCGACAGGGGGCGACTGAAGCTTTCTTT. It specifies CASSSRQGATEAFF.

The chain has TRBV5-1 and TRBJ1-4, with TRBD1 matching 8 bases. The CDR3 covers 14 residues. With V trimmed by 6 bases and J by 3 bases, 4 bases remained unmatched. Germline V CDR1 and CDR2: SGHRS, YFSETQ. CDR3 in amino acids: CASKSTGANEKLFF. CDR3 nucleotide sequence: TGCGCCAGCAAATCGACAGGGGCTAATGAAAAACTGTTTTTT.

The chain joins TRBV4-1 to TRBJ1-4; D unclear. Trimming shortened V by 3 bases and J by 4 bases, and 12 bases separated the two germline ends. The CDR3 runs 15 residues. Germline V gene data show CDR1 as MGHRA and CDR2 as YSYEKL. CDR3 DNA: TGCGCCAGCAGCCAGACGCAGGAAGGTAATGAAAAACTGTTTTTT. Residues: CASSQTQEGNEKLFF.

The chain recombines TRBV7-2 with TRBJ1-4, with TRBD1 identical over 7 bases. CDR1 SGHTA and CDR2 FQGNSA come from the germline V gene. CDR3 length: 14 amino acids. V gave up 7 bases and J gave up 6 bases; unmatched junction bases: 8. This CDR3 reads CASNLRTGDEKLFF. CDR3 sequence (DNA): TGTGCCAGCAACCTCCGGACAGGAGATGAAAAACTGTTTTTT.

This clone showed up just a few times. The V call is TRBV10-1, the J call TRBJ2-7; D is undetermined. The CDR3 loop spans 11 amino acids. Trimming removed 10 bases at V and 4 bases at J, with 11 bases between. The germline V gene has CDR1 WNHNN and CDR2 SYGVQD (reference sequence). The CDR3 DNA is TGCGCCACCTTAGGAGTGTACGAGCAGTACTTC. It specifies CATLGVYEQYF.

The V and J genes are TRBV2 and TRBJ2-1; TRBD1 aligns across 8 bases. The CDR3 consists of 15 residues. Looked up from germline, CDR1 is SNHLY and CDR2 is FYNNEI. J lost 5 bases, V lost 2 bases, and 5 bases had no gene match. CDR3 coding DNA: TGTGCCAGCAGTGAATCCCAGGGGGCTAACAATGAGCAGTTCTTC. As protein: CASSESQGANNEQFF.

The chain employs TRBV9 and TRBJ1-3; D may be TRBD1 (5 bases). V lost 2 bases and J lost 1, with 10 bases in between. The CDR3 is made up of 15 amino acids. The germline V gene has CDR1 SGDLS and CDR2 YYNGEE. The CDR3 DNA sequence: TGTGCCAGCAGCGTCGACAAGGGGTCTGGAAACACCATATATTTT. It translates to CASSVDKGSGNTIYF.

The chain couples TRBV6-1 to TRBJ1-1, with TRBD1 matching 7 bases. The CDR3 totals 16 residues. The germline gives CDR1 MNHNS, CDR2 SASEGT. Unmatched junction bases numbered 9, after V lost 1 base and J lost 4 bases. The CDR3 region is CASSEDWAGGSTEAFF. In DNA form, the CDR3 reads TGTGCCAGCAGTGAAGATTGGGCAGGGGGTTCCACTGAAGCTTTCTTT.

This chain links TRBV4-2 with TRBJ2-7, with 8 bases matching TRBD1. Losses at the gene ends were 4 bases for V and 5 bases for J; bases not matched to a gene: 13. This CDR3 comprises 16 residues. Looked up from germline, CDR1 is LGHNA and CDR2 is YNFKEQ. The CDR3 loop reads CASSREPGQVFDEQYF. The CDR3, as DNA: TGTGCCAGCAGCCGCGAACCGGGACAGGTATTTGACGAGCAGTACTTC.

The V and J genes are TRBV27 and TRBJ2-2; the D is unclear. Germline CDR1 is MNHEY and CDR2 is SMNVEV (reference sequence). The V end was cut by 4 bases, the J end by 0 bases, with 24 bases between. CDR3 size: 20 residues. The CDR3 nucleotides read TGTGCCAGCAGTTCCAATCAACGCTATCCAACTCGCGCGAACACCGGGGAGCTGTTTTTT. Amino acid sequence: CASSSNQRYPTRANTGELFF.

The V gene is TRBV9, the J gene TRBJ2-3; 9 positions match TRBD2. Germline loops: CDR1 SGDLS, CDR2 YYNGEE. The CDR3 loop spans 17 amino acids. The V segment lost 3 bases and the J segment 6 bases; nucleotides outside the gene matches: 14. The CDR3 bases are TGTGCCAGCAGCGCCGGGACTAGCAGGGGAGTGGCGGATACGCAGTATTTT. Protein: CASSAGTSRGVADTQYF.

On this clone: A read error may produce the germline difference seen at one junction end. V gene TRBV5-1 combines with J gene TRBJ1-1; D may be TRBD1 (6 bases). The V gene's germline CDR1 is SGHRS and CDR2 YFSETQ. This CDR3 is 13 amino acids long. CDR3 loop: CASSIQGNAEAFF. The CDR3 DNA sequence: TGCGCCAGCAGCATTCAGGGGAACGCTGAAGCTTTCTTT.

The chain joins TRBV6-4 to TRBJ2-1; tentatively, D is TRBD1 (6 bases). Germline values: CDR1 MRHNA, CDR2 SNTAGT. This CDR3 is 13 amino acids long. V shed 4 bases and J shed 9 bases, with 13 bases lying between them. This CDR3 is CASSGSQGGEQFF. The CDR3 DNA is TGTGCCAGCAGTGGCTCACAGGGCGGTGAGCAGTTCTTC.

This clone was seen only once. The chain uses TRBV21-1 and TRBJ1-5. TRBV21-1 constitutes a pseudogene. This CDR3 has 17 residues. The chain's CDR3 is CASSKALGGPHNQPQHF. In DNA, the CDR3 is TGTGCCAGCAGCAAAGCGCTCGGGGGGCCGCACAATCAGCCCCAGCATTTT.

In regard to this clone: This sample also contains other DNA sequences that code for the same CDR3. V usage is TRBV14 and J usage is TRBJ2-5; 7 bases line up with TRBD1. The CDR3 is 15 amino acids. J gave up 2 bases and V 1 base, and 4 bases lay outside the gene matches. Germline assignment: CDR1 SGHDN and CDR2 FVKESK. The CDR3 is CASSQGDRDQETQYF. Here the CDR3 DNA reads TGTGCCAGCAGCCAAGGTGACAGGGATCAAGAGACCCAGTACTTC.

This rearrangement joins TRBV27 to TRBJ2-5; TRBD2 aligns across 10 bases. The junction had 9 bases not matched to a gene; V was cut back by 5 bases and J by 3 bases. Germline values: CDR1 MNHEY, CDR2 SMNVEV (reference sequence). There are 16 residues in the CDR3. The CDR3 is CASSQPGLAQKETQYF. DNA of the CDR3: TGTGCCAGCAGTCAACCGGGACTAGCGCAAAAAGAGACCCAGTACTTC.

This chain uses TRBV9 with TRBJ1-6; TRBD1 aligns across 11 bases. V lost 4 bases, J lost 8 bases, and 5 bases stayed unmatched. Germline CDR1 reads SGDLS; CDR2 reads YYNGEE. The CDR3 loop spans 15 amino acids. The chain's CDR3 is CASSLWTGGDSPLHF. Here the CDR3 DNA reads TGTGCCAGCAGCTTATGGACAGGGGGCGATTCACCCCTCCACTTT.

This sequence joins TRBV2 and TRBJ2-7; 8 bases line up with TRBD2. Germline-derived CDR1 and CDR2 are SNHLY and FYNNEI. Trimming removed 3 bases from V and 8 bases from J; junction bases left unmatched: 9. The CDR3 consists of 14 residues. CDR3 DNA: TGTGCCAGCAGTGACTCGGGTAGCGGGACTAAGCAGTACTTC. Encoded protein: CASSDSGSGTKQYF.

The chain is built from TRBV28 and TRBJ1-5, with 12 bases aligning to TRBD1. J lost 6 bases, V lost 8 bases, and 5 bases had no gene match. Germline-derived CDR1 and CDR2 are MDHEN and SYDVKM. The CDR3 contains 14 residues. CDR3 sequence reads: CASWDRGQGQPQHF. The CDR3 DNA sequence: TGTGCCAGCTGGGACAGGGGGCAGGGTCAGCCCCAGCATTTT.

The chain links TRBV4-3 to TRBJ1-2; tentatively, D is TRBD1 (5 bases). There are 16 residues in the CDR3. The ends were cut back, 1 base at V and 3 bases at J, with 15 bases in the middle. Germline CDR1 LGHNA, CDR2 YSLEER. The CDR3 sequence: CASSQGVGDSDYGYTF. CDR3 bases: TGCGCCAGCAGCCAAGGGGTAGGGGACTCGGACTATGGCTACACCTTC.

This chain links TRBV6-2 or TRBV6-3 with TRBJ2-5, with D possibly matching TRBD1 (6 bases). The germline V gene encodes CDR1 MNHEY and CDR2 SVGEGT. Between the trimmed V and J ends, which lost 5 bases and 5 bases, there was a span of 12 bases. This CDR3 spans 13 amino acids. Here the CDR3 DNA reads TGTGCCAGCAGTCGACAGGCCCTGGAGACCCAGTACTTC. It encodes CASSRQALETQYF.

Only one count was recorded for this clone. The chain couples TRBV27 to TRBJ1-2; possible D gene TRBD1, 5 bases. The CDR3 contains 11 residues. Germline lookup yields CDR1 MNHEY and CDR2 SMNVEV (reference sequence). V lost 10 bases and J 4 bases, leaving 10 bases between the germline ends. CDR3 sequence reads: CATRDFYGYTF. CDR3 sequence (DNA): TGTGCCACCCGGGACTTCTATGGCTACACCTTC.

V gene TRBV7-3 combines with J gene TRBJ2-7; 9 bases agree with TRBD1. This CDR3 has 16 amino acids. CDR1 is SGHTA and CDR2 is FQGTGA in the germline V gene. The trim removed 0 bases at V and 7 bases at J, leaving 10 bases unmatched. As DNA, the CDR3 is TGTGCCAGCAGCTTAACTAGGACAGGGGATTTGAGAGAGCAGTACTTC. Translating gives CASSLTRTGDLREQYF.

The J gene is TRBJ2-2, the V gene TRBV18; 8 bases fit TRBD1. CDR3 length: 11 residues. The V and J ends lost 2 bases and 13 bases, in that order; junction bases with no gene match: 0. Germline V gene sequence: CDR1 KGHSH, CDR2 LQKENI. CDR3 nucleotide sequence: TGTGCCAGCTCACCAGACAGGGGGCTGTTTTTT. Protein product: CASSPDRGLFF.

This rearrangement joins TRBV18 to TRBJ2-1; unclear D gene. Germline CDR1 reads KGHSH; CDR2 reads LQKENI. This CDR3 region has 13 residues. The V end lost 5 bases, the J end lost 6 bases, and 11 bases lay between the germline ends. CDR3 amino acids: CASSGPLGNEQFF. CDR3 in DNA: TGTGCCAGCTCAGGGCCTCTGGGCAATGAGCAGTTCTTC. Drawing the rest from reference TRBV18 and TRBJ2-1, the complete variable domain is NAGVMQNPRHLVRRRGQEARLRCSPMKGHSHVYWYRQLPEEGLKFMVYLQKENIIDESGMPKERFSAEFPKEGPSILRIQQVVRGDSAAYFCASSGPLGNEQFFGPGTRLTVL.

This chain connects TRBV30 to TRBJ1-5; D gene uncertain. The CDR3 sequence is 14 residues long. Deletions cut 0 bases from V and 2 bases from J, with 8 bases between. CDR1 is GTSNPN, CDR2 SVGIG, per germline (reference sequence). CDR3 DNA: TGTGCCTGGAGTGTATTTAGTGGCAATCAGCCCCAGCATTTT. Translated, it gives CAWSVFSGNQPQHF.